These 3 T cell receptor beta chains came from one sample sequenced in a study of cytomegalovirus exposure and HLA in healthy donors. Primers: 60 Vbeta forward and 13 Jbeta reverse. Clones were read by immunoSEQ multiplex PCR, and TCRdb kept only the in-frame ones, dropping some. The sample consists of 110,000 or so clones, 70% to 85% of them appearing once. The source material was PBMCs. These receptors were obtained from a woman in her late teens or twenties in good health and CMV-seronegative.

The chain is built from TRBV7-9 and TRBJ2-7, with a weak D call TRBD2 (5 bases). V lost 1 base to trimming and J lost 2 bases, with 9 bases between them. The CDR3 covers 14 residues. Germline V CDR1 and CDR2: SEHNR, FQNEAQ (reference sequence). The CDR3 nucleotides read TGTGCCAGCAGCTTAGGGAGGTCCACCTACGAGCAGTACTTC. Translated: CASSLGRSTYEQYF.

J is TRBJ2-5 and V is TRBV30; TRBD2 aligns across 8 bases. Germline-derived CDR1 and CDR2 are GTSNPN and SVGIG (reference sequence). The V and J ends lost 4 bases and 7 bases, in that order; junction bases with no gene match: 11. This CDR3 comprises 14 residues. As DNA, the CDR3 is TGTGCCTGGACCAGCGGGGGAAGCGGAACGACCCAGTACTTC. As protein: CAWTSGGSGTTQYF.

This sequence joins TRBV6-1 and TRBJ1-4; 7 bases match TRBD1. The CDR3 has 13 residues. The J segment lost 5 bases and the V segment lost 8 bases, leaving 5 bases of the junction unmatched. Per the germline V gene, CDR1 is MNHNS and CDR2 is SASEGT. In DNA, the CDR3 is TGTGCCAGCCTGGGACAGCAAAATGAAAAACTGTTTTTT. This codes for CASLGQQNEKLFF.